This T cell receptor beta chain was captured by sequencing in a study of CD8 T cells in ankylosing spondylitis. Study findings and constraints: In peripheral blood, disease-linked CD8+ clones occurred at relatively low frequencies.

Per germline, CDR1 ENHRY and CDR2 SYGVKD. The CDR3 totals 15 residues. V was trimmed by 2 bases and J by 10 bases, leaving 17 bases between them. The sample holds a few counts of this clonotype. Its antigen is currently unknown. TCRdb re-derived calls from the 5' RACE reads in MiXCR, one entry per CDR3 protein. Counted here are roughly 200,000 distinct CDR3 sequences, roughly 12% occurring once; the ten biggest clones make up approximately 15%. Sequenced sample: blood, either unsorted or a sorted T cell fraction (not recorded which). This receptor was obtained from a male donor with ankylosing spondylitis or in good health (not recorded which). The rearrangement uses TRBV10-3 and TRBJ1-4; tentatively, D is TRBD1 (6 bases). CDR3: CAISERDQEGGKLFF. DNA for the CDR3: TGTGCCATCAGTGAGAGAGACCAGGAAGGGGGAAAACTGTTTTTT.